These T cell receptor beta chains were read from a single sample in a study of shared T cell receptors in the human thymus. Method: immunoSEQ multiplex PCR; TCRdb's copy keeps in-frame clones and lacks some. The repertoire holds hundreds of thousands of clones, with roughly 74% as singletons. The same data also went into a second study, on human thymus T cells.

Sequenced sample: thymocytes. These receptors all come from a boy under two years old with a congenital heart defect. Each CDR3 is given with its conserved first and last residue. The D gene is left open where the match is weak.

J gene	D gene	V gene	CDR3 protein
TRBJ2-1	TRBD2	TRBV27	CASTPPGLAGKNEQFF
TRBJ2-7	NA	TRBV23-1	CASPRGGGEQYF
TRBJ1-4	NA	TRBV6-1	CASSEAQGIGKLFF
TRBJ2-7	TRBD1	TRBV5-4	CASSLVGTPQGAPGSYEQYF
TRBJ1-5	NA	TRBV25-1	CASRRGDQPQHF
TRBJ2-3	TRBD1	TRBV5-1	CASSPLGQGPTDTQYF
TRBJ1-3	NA	TRBV28	CASSFLGSRQFPSGNTIYF
TRBJ1-5	TRBD1	TRBV5-6	CASSTQGVHQPQHF
TRBJ1-5	TRBD1	TRBV18	CASSPPETGLPNQPQHF
TRBJ2-3	TRBD2	TRBV30	CAWWTSVGTQYF
TRBJ1-1	NA	TRBV28	CASSLFPPPHDLNTEAFF
TRBJ2-1	TRBD2	TRBV27	CASKKLAGENLGEQFF
TRBJ2-3	NA	TRBV2	CARGLFTDTQYF
TRBJ2-7	NA	TRBV14	CASSQDTYLAYEQYF
TRBJ2-1	NA	TRBV21-1	CASSKGRREGRDEQFF
TRBJ1-1	NA	TRBV19	CASSIMGPKSRSEDTEAFF
TRBJ1-2	TRBD1	TRBV6-5	CASSYLRQGCYGYTF
TRBJ2-1	NA	TRBV6-5	CASSYGLLNEQFF
TRBJ2-7	TRBD1	TRBV19	CASSTPGQGYEQYF
TRBJ2-7	TRBD2	TRBV7-7	CASSWGTSPPYEQYF
TRBJ2-2	NA	TRBV4-3	CASSQDPWGGGPRGTGELFF
TRBJ2-7	NA	TRBV6-1	CASSPTGYEQYF
TRBJ1-4	NA	TRBV19	CASSIFPVRDIEKLFF
TRBJ2-7	NA	TRBV2	CASRGSYEQYF
TRBJ2-3	TRBD2	TRBV4-1	CASSQDRTSGGSTDTQYF
TRBJ1-2	TRBD1	TRBV4-1	CASSHRQGADGYTF
TRBJ2-5	TRBD2	TRBV5-1	CASSLVGLAGTQETQYF
TRBJ2-1	NA	TRBV2	CASGPELEMKDNEQFF
TRBJ1-5	TRBD1	TRBV28	CASSLSAGGAFNQPQHF
TRBJ2-7	TRBD2	TRBV2	CASSVPGLAAYEQYF
TRBJ1-5	NA	TRBV12-5	CASGLCGDSNQPQHF
TRBJ1-2	NA	TRBV4-2	CASSQGGGRFRF
TRBJ1-2	NA	TRBV27	CASRKGGNYGYTF
TRBJ2-5	NA	TRBV25-1	CASSEFGTQYF
TRBJ1-1	TRBD1	TRBV29-1	CSTQTGGAEAFF
TRBJ2-3	NA	TRBV30	CAWSVLAAPDTQYF
TRBJ1-1	NA	TRBV13	CASSLGRIRANTEAFF
TRBJ2-7	TRBD1	TRBV5-8	CASSLATGADSYEQYF
TRBJ1-2	TRBD1	TRBV30	CAWGVSRDRGYYYGYTF
TRBJ2-7	TRBD2	TRBV4-2	CASSQDMLAGPRLEQYF
TRBJ2-7	TRBD2	TRBV18	CASSPGGFSYEQYF
TRBJ1-2	NA	TRBV2	CASSANVGANGYTF
TRBJ2-7	TRBD2	TRBV5-4	CASSETSSSSYEQYF
TRBJ2-7	NA	TRBV7-9	CASSLEGETYEQYF
TRBJ2-7	TRBD2	TRBV5-6	CASSFTGLAGGISNEQYF
TRBJ2-6	NA	TRBV9	CASSVGGGLHRLSGANVLTF
TRBJ2-1	NA	TRBV11-3	CASSLGGWHPRGNEQFF
TRBJ2-1	NA	TRBV5-4	CASSITGSYNEQFF
TRBJ1-2	TRBD1	TRBV30	CASKQGAYNYGYTF
TRBJ2-1	TRBD2	TRBV7-3	CASSLKPSLAAYNEQFF
TRBJ1-5	TRBD1	TRBV7-9	CASSPKTGGDQPQHF
TRBJ2-7	NA	TRBV10-3	CAISPWWAEFYEQYF